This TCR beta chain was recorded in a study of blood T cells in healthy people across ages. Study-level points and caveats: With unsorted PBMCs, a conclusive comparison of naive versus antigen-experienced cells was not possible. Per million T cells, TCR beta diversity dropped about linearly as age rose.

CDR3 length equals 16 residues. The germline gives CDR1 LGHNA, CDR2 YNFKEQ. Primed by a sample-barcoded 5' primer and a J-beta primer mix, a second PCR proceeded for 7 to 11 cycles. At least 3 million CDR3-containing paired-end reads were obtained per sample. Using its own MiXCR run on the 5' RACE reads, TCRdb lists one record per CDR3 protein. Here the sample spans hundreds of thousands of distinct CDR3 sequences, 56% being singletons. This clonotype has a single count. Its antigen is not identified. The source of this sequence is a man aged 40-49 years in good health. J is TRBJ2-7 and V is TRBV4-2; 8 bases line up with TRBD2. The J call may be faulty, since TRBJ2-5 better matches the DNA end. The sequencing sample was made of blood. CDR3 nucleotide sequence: TGTGCCAGCAGCCAAGTCGCGGGGGGTTTACAAGAGACCCAGTACTTC. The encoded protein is CASSQVAGGLQETQYF.